The next 27 T cell receptor beta chains were all read from a single sample in a study of long-term antiretroviral therapy in people with HIV. An immunoSEQ assay, version v3.0, was performed at survey level. Method: immunoSEQ multiplex PCR; TCRdb's copy keeps in-frame clones and lacks some. This sample has about 25,000 clones; just over 85% occur once, and the top ten carry less than 20%. The sequencing used unsorted PBMCs, collected 1.2 years after starting antiretroviral therapy. These receptors all come from a man aged 50 to 60 with HIV.

V gene TRBV7-2 combines with J gene TRBJ2-3; 9 nucleotides line up with TRBD2. CDR1 and CDR2 (germline): SGHTA, FQGNSA. This CDR3 has 19 residues. V lost 5 bases, J lost 2 bases, and 17 bases stayed unmatched. This chain's CDR3 is CASSSARGGSSGVTDTQYF. The CDR3 coding sequence is TGTGCCAGCAGCAGCGCACGGGGTGGTTCTAGCGGGGTCACAGATACGCAGTATTTT. The entire variable domain, with the rest obtained from reference TRBV7-2 and TRBJ2-3, is as follows: GAGVSQSPSNKVTEKGKDVELRCDPISGHTALYWYRQSLGQGLEFLIYFQGNSAPDKSGLPSDRFSAERTGGSVSTLTIQRTQQEDSAVYLCASSSARGGSSGVTDTQYFGPGTRLTVL.

V usage is TRBV6-5 and J usage is TRBJ1-2, with TRBD1 matching 11 bases. The trim removed 5 bases at V and 3 bases at J, leaving 5 bases unmatched. This CDR3 has 15 residues. The germline V gene has CDR1 MNHEY and CDR2 SVGAGI. The CDR3 region has the DNA TGTGCCAGCAGTGGACAGGGGGCTGGGGACTATGGCTACACCTTC. Its translation is CASSGQGAGDYGYTF.

The V gene is TRBV1, the J gene TRBJ2-3; the table calls TRBD1, which could not be checked here. TRBV1 is tagged as a pseudogene. This CDR3 has 14 residues. The CDR3: CTSSHRVSTDTQYF. CDR3 coding DNA: TGCACCAGCAGTCACAGGGTTTCAACAGATACGCAGTATTTT.

This chain uses TRBV4-1 with TRBJ1-5, with D hard to call. Trimming removed 4 bases from V and 0 bases from J, with 4 bases in between. The CDR3 has 13 amino acids. Per the germline V gene, CDR1 is MGHRA and CDR2 is YSYEKL. The CDR3 sequence: CASSLYSNQPQHF. CDR3 DNA: TGCGCCAGCAGCCTTTATAGCAATCAGCCCCAGCATTTT.

The count of this clone is one. The rearrangement uses TRBV5-1 and TRBJ2-7; D possibly uses TRBD1 or TRBD2 (5 bases each). CDR1 is SGHRS, CDR2 YFSETQ, per germline. V was clipped by 0 bases and J by 1 base, with 14 bases between them. The CDR3 is 16 residues long. The CDR3 DNA reads as TGCGCCAGCAGCTTGGGAGGGACCCCTGGGTCCTACGAGCAGTACTTC. It codes for CASSLGGTPGSYEQYF.

The rearrangement uses TRBV14 and TRBJ2-1; possibly TRBD1 for D (6 bases). The germline gives CDR1 SGHDN, CDR2 FVKESK. There are 15 residues in the CDR3. V was cut by 4 bases and J by 2 bases, with 12 bases left in between. CDR3 nucleotide sequence: TGTGCCAGCAGCCTCAGAGACAGGCCCTACAATGAGCAGTTCTTC. Protein sequence: CASSLRDRPYNEQFF.

The gene calls are TRBV4-1 and TRBJ1-2; the D gene is possibly TRBD1 (5 bases). This CDR3 spans 13 amino acids. Trimming pared 1 base from V and 8 bases from J, leaving 11 bases between. From germline, CDR1 is MGHRA and CDR2 YSYEKL. CDR3 sequence: CASSQAQGDGYTF. In nucleotides, the CDR3 is TGCGCCAGCAGCCAAGCCCAGGGTGACGGCTACACCTTC.

The chain carries TRBV28 and TRBJ1-1; D gene uncertain. The CDR3 length is 14 residues. Trimming pared 7 bases from V and 3 bases from J, leaving 15 bases between. Germline V CDR1 and CDR2: MDHEN, SYDVKM. In DNA, the CDR3 is TGTGCCAGCATGGGCACAATCCCCTACACTGAAGCTTTCTTT. Translating it yields CASMGTIPYTEAFF.

This chain connects TRBV28 to TRBJ1-1; no clear D gene. Trimming left V 5 bases short and J 1 base short, with 8 bases between. In germline, CDR1 is MDHEN, CDR2 SYDVKM. The CDR3 sequence is 13 residues long. CDR3 in amino acids: CASSPHENTEAFF. The DNA of the CDR3 is TGTGCCAGCAGTCCCCACGAGAACACTGAAGCTTTCTTT. Using reference TRBV28 and TRBJ1-1 for the parts outside the CDR3, the full variable domain is DVKVTQSSRYLVKRTGEKVFLECVQDMDHENMFWYRQDPGLGLRLIYFSYDVKMKEKGDIPEGYSVSREKKERFSLILESASTNQTSMYLCASSPHENTEAFFGQGTRLTVV.

This chain connects TRBV5-1 to TRBJ2-5, with 7 bases that match TRBD1. Germline V gene sequence: CDR1 SGHRS, CDR2 YFSETQ. Trimming took 0 bases from V and 4 from J; bases not matched to a gene: 6. The CDR3 runs to 15 residues. CDR3 in DNA: TGCGCCAGCAGCTTGGGAACAGGGGTGGGAGAGACCCAGTACTTC. Its protein is CASSLGTGVGETQYF. The full variable domain, with the rest looked up from reference TRBV5-1 and TRBJ2-5, is KAGVTQTPRYLIKTRGQQVTLSCSPISGHRSVSWYQQTPGQGLQFLFEYFSETQRNKGNFPGRFSGRQFSNSRSEMNVSTLELGDSALYLCASSLGTGVGETQYFGPGTRLLVL.

The gene calls are TRBV2 and TRBJ2-3, with D perhaps matching TRBD1 (6 bases). The germline CDR1 and CDR2 sequences are SNHLY and FYNNEI. CDR3 length: 13 amino acids. The V gene lost 7 bases and the J gene lost 1 base, with 9 bases spanning the gap. The CDR3: CASKAGGTDTQYF. Here the CDR3 DNA reads TGTGCCAGCAAGGCAGGGGGCACAGATACGCAGTATTTT.

The chain links TRBV5-1 to TRBJ1-3; D unresolved. The V end was cut by 0 bases, the J end by 0 bases, with 7 bases between. Germline lookup yields CDR1 SGHRS and CDR2 YFSETQ. The CDR3 consists of 15 residues. The CDR3 is CASSLGGTSGNTIYF. The CDR3 DNA is TGCGCCAGCAGCTTGGGTGGTACCTCTGGAAACACCATATATTTT.

This chain uses TRBV7-2 with TRBJ1-4; 7 nucleotides align to TRBD1. The CDR3 covers 13 residues. CDR1 and CDR2 (germline): SGHTA, FQGNSA. J gave up 8 bases and V 6 bases, and 6 bases lay outside the gene matches. The CDR3 is CASRQTGNEKLFF. The CDR3 bases are TGTGCCAGCAGGCAGACAGGGAACGAAAAACTGTTTTTT.

This chain links TRBV7-9 with TRBJ2-7, with D uncertain. The CDR3 length is 12 residues. Germline V lookup: CDR1 SEHNR, CDR2 FQNEAQ (reference sequence). Trimming cost V 5 bases and J 0 bases, with 5 bases left between them. CDR3 coding DNA: TGTGCCAGCAGCCCCACCTCCTACGAGCAGTACTTC. Protein product: CASSPTSYEQYF.

The chain recombines TRBV30 with TRBJ2-7; 10 nucleotides align to TRBD1. J was trimmed by 3 bases and V by 2 bases; bases with no gene match: 4. The germline V gene has CDR1 GTSNPN and CDR2 SVGIG (reference sequence). The CDR3 is 14 residues long. CDR3 DNA sequence: TGTGCCTGGAGTCAGGACAGGGGGGTCTACGAGCAGTACTTC. The encoded protein is CAWSQDRGVYEQYF. The full variable domain, in which reference TRBV30 and TRBJ2-7 provide the parts outside the CDR3, is SQTIHQWPATLVQPVGSPLSLECTVEGTSNPNLYWYRQAAGRGLQLLFYSVGIGQISSEVPQNLSASRPQDRQFILSSKKLLLSDSGFYLCAWSQDRGVYEQYFGPGTRLTVT.

V is TRBV11-2 and J is TRBJ2-5; D call uncertain. V gave up 6 bases and J gave up 4 bases, with 6 bases separating them. This CDR3 has 11 amino acids. The germline V gene encodes CDR1 SGHAT and CDR2 FQNNGV. The CDR3 region is CASSVGETQYF. CDR3 DNA: TGTGCCAGCAGTGTTGGAGAGACCCAGTACTTC.

The chain combines TRBV27 with TRBJ2-3; 7 nucleotides line up with TRBD2. With V trimmed by 6 bases and J by 10 bases, 7 bases remained unmatched. Germline CDR1 MNHEY, CDR2 SMNVEV (reference sequence). This CDR3 spans 12 amino acids. DNA of the CDR3: TGTGCCAGCAGGGCCCCGGGAGGTCCGCAGTATTTT. Translated: CASRAPGGPQYF.

This chain connects TRBV30 to TRBJ1-1, with 7 bases that match TRBD1. This CDR3 is built from 13 residues. The germline gives CDR1 GTSNPN, CDR2 SVGIG (reference sequence). V shed 4 bases and J 6 bases; nucleotides not matched to a gene: 8. The CDR3 loop reads CAWTRGQASEAFF. The CDR3 bases are TGTGCCTGGACCCGAGGACAGGCATCTGAAGCTTTCTTT.

The chain has TRBV14 and TRBJ1-2; D gene unclear. CDR1 is SGHDN, CDR2 FVKESK, per germline. Trimming pared 4 bases from V and 5 bases from J, leaving 11 bases between. The length of the CDR3 is 13 residues. The CDR3 here is CASSLQVGYGYTF. The DNA for the CDR3 is TGTGCCAGCAGCCTCCAGGTTGGGTATGGCTACACCTTC. Variable domain in full (rest from reference TRBV14 and TRBJ1-2): EAGVTQFPSHSVIEKGQTVTLRCDPISGHDNLYWYRRVMGKEIKFLLHFVKESKQDESGMPNNRFLAERTGGTYSTLKVQPAELEDSGVYFCASSLQVGYGYTFGSGTRLTVV.

The rearrangement links TRBV28 to TRBJ2-5; TRBD1 aligns across 9 bases. CDR1 MDHEN and CDR2 SYDVKM come from the germline V gene. The CDR3 extends over 17 amino acids. Trimming cost V 8 bases and J 1 base; bases outside gene matches: 14. The DNA for the CDR3 is TGTGCCAGCTCCGATCTCCCGGGACAGGGTCTCCAAGAGACCCAGTACTTC. This encodes CASSDLPGQGLQETQYF.

This clone was counted a single time. The chain is built from TRBV4-1 and TRBJ2-7, with D possibly matching TRBD2 (6 bases). The V end was cut by 5 bases, the J end by 4 bases, with 18 bases between. The CDR3 sequence is 15 residues long. CDR1 and CDR2 from the germline V gene are MGHRA and YSYEKL. CDR3 coding DNA: TGCGCCAGCAGCTCCCAGGACGGGGGAAAGTACGAGCAGTACTTC. It specifies CASSSQDGGKYEQYF.

DNA of the CDR3: TGCAGCGAGATACAGGGGGGCAATGAGCAGTTCTTC. Its translation: CSEIQGGNEQFF. This chain joins TRBV29-1 and TRBJ2-1, with TRBD1 matching 8 bases. The CDR3 covers 12 residues. Germline CDR1 reads SQVTM; CDR2 reads ANQGSEA. Unmatched junction bases numbered 5, after V lost 7 bases and J lost 6 bases.

As DNA, the CDR3 is TGTGCCAGCTTCCAGTACGCTAGCAATCAGCCCCAGCATTTT. Protein product: CASFQYASNQPQHF. The V gene is TRBV28, the J gene TRBJ1-5; D uncertain. V dropped 8 bases and J dropped 0 bases, with 11 bases sitting between them. Germline assignment: CDR1 MDHEN and CDR2 SYDVKM. This CDR3 has 14 amino acids.

The V gene is TRBV30, the J gene TRBJ1-1; D remains ambiguous. CDR1 and CDR2 from the germline V gene are GTSNPN and SVGIG (reference sequence). The V gene lost 0 bases and the J gene lost 2 bases, with 7 bases spanning the gap. CDR3 length: 13 amino acids. The CDR3 protein is CAWSVRVNTEAFF. Here the CDR3 DNA reads TGTGCCTGGAGTGTACGCGTAAACACTGAAGCTTTCTTT.

V and J are TRBV28 and TRBJ1-3; D ambiguous. With 2 bases removed from V and 1 base from J, the gap between germline ends came to 6 bases. CDR3 length equals 14 residues. CDR1 and CDR2 (germline): MDHEN, SYDVKM. The CDR3 loop reads CASSLEVSGNTIYF. In DNA, the CDR3 is TGTGCCAGCAGTTTAGAGGTTTCTGGAAACACCATATATTTT.

Only one count was recorded for this clone. The chain couples TRBV27 to TRBJ2-1; the match to TRBD1 covers 8 bases. This CDR3 comprises 15 residues. V lost 2 bases, J lost 4 bases, and 4 bases stayed unmatched. Germline V gene data show CDR1 as MNHEY and CDR2 as SMNVEV (reference sequence). CDR3 bases: TGTGCCAGCAGTTTAGGGGGGACAGGTTACAATGAGCAGTTCTTC. Translating it yields CASSLGGTGYNEQFF.

The gene calls are TRBV19 and TRBJ2-5, with D tentatively TRBD1 or TRBD2 (5 bases each). Germline assignment: CDR1 LNHDA and CDR2 SQIVND (reference sequence). The V and J ends lost 7 bases and 4 bases respectively, with 16 bases between them. The CDR3 runs to 14 residues. This CDR3 is CASKSSGLGETQYF. In DNA form, the CDR3 reads TGTGCCAGTAAGTCGTCGGGGCTAGGAGAGACCCAGTACTTC.